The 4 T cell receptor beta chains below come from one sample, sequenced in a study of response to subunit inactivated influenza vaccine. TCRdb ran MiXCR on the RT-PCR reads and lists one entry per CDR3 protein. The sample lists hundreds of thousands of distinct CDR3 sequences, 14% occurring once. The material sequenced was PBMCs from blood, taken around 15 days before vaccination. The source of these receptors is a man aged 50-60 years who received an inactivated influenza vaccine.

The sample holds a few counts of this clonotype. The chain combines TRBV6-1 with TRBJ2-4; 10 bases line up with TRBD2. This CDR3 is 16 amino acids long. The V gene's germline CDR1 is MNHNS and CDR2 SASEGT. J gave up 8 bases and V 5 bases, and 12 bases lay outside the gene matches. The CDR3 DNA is TGTGCCAGCAGTCCCCGGATAGCGGGAGGATCCCACATTCAGTACTTC. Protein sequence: CASSPRIAGGSHIQYF.

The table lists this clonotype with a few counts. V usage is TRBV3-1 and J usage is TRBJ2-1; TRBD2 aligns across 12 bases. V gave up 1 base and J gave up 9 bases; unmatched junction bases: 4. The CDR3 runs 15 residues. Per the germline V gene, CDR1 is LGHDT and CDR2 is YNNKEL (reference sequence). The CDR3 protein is CASSQGLAGASEQFF. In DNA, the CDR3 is TGTGCCAGCAGCCAAGGACTAGCGGGAGCTTCTGAGCAGTTCTTC.

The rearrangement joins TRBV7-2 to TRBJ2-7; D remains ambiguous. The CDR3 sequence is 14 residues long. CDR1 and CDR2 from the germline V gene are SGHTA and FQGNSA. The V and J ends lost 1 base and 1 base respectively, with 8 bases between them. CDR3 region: CASSLGAASYEQYF. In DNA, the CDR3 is TGTGCCAGCAGCTTAGGCGCGGCATCCTACGAGCAGTACTTC.

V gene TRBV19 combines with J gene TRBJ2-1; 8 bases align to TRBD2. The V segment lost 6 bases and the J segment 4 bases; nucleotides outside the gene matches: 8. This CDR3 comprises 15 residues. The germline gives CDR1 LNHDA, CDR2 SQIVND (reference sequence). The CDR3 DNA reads TGTGCCAGTAGCAAGGAAGCGGGAGTGTACAATGAGCAGTTCTTC. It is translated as CASSKEAGVYNEQFF.